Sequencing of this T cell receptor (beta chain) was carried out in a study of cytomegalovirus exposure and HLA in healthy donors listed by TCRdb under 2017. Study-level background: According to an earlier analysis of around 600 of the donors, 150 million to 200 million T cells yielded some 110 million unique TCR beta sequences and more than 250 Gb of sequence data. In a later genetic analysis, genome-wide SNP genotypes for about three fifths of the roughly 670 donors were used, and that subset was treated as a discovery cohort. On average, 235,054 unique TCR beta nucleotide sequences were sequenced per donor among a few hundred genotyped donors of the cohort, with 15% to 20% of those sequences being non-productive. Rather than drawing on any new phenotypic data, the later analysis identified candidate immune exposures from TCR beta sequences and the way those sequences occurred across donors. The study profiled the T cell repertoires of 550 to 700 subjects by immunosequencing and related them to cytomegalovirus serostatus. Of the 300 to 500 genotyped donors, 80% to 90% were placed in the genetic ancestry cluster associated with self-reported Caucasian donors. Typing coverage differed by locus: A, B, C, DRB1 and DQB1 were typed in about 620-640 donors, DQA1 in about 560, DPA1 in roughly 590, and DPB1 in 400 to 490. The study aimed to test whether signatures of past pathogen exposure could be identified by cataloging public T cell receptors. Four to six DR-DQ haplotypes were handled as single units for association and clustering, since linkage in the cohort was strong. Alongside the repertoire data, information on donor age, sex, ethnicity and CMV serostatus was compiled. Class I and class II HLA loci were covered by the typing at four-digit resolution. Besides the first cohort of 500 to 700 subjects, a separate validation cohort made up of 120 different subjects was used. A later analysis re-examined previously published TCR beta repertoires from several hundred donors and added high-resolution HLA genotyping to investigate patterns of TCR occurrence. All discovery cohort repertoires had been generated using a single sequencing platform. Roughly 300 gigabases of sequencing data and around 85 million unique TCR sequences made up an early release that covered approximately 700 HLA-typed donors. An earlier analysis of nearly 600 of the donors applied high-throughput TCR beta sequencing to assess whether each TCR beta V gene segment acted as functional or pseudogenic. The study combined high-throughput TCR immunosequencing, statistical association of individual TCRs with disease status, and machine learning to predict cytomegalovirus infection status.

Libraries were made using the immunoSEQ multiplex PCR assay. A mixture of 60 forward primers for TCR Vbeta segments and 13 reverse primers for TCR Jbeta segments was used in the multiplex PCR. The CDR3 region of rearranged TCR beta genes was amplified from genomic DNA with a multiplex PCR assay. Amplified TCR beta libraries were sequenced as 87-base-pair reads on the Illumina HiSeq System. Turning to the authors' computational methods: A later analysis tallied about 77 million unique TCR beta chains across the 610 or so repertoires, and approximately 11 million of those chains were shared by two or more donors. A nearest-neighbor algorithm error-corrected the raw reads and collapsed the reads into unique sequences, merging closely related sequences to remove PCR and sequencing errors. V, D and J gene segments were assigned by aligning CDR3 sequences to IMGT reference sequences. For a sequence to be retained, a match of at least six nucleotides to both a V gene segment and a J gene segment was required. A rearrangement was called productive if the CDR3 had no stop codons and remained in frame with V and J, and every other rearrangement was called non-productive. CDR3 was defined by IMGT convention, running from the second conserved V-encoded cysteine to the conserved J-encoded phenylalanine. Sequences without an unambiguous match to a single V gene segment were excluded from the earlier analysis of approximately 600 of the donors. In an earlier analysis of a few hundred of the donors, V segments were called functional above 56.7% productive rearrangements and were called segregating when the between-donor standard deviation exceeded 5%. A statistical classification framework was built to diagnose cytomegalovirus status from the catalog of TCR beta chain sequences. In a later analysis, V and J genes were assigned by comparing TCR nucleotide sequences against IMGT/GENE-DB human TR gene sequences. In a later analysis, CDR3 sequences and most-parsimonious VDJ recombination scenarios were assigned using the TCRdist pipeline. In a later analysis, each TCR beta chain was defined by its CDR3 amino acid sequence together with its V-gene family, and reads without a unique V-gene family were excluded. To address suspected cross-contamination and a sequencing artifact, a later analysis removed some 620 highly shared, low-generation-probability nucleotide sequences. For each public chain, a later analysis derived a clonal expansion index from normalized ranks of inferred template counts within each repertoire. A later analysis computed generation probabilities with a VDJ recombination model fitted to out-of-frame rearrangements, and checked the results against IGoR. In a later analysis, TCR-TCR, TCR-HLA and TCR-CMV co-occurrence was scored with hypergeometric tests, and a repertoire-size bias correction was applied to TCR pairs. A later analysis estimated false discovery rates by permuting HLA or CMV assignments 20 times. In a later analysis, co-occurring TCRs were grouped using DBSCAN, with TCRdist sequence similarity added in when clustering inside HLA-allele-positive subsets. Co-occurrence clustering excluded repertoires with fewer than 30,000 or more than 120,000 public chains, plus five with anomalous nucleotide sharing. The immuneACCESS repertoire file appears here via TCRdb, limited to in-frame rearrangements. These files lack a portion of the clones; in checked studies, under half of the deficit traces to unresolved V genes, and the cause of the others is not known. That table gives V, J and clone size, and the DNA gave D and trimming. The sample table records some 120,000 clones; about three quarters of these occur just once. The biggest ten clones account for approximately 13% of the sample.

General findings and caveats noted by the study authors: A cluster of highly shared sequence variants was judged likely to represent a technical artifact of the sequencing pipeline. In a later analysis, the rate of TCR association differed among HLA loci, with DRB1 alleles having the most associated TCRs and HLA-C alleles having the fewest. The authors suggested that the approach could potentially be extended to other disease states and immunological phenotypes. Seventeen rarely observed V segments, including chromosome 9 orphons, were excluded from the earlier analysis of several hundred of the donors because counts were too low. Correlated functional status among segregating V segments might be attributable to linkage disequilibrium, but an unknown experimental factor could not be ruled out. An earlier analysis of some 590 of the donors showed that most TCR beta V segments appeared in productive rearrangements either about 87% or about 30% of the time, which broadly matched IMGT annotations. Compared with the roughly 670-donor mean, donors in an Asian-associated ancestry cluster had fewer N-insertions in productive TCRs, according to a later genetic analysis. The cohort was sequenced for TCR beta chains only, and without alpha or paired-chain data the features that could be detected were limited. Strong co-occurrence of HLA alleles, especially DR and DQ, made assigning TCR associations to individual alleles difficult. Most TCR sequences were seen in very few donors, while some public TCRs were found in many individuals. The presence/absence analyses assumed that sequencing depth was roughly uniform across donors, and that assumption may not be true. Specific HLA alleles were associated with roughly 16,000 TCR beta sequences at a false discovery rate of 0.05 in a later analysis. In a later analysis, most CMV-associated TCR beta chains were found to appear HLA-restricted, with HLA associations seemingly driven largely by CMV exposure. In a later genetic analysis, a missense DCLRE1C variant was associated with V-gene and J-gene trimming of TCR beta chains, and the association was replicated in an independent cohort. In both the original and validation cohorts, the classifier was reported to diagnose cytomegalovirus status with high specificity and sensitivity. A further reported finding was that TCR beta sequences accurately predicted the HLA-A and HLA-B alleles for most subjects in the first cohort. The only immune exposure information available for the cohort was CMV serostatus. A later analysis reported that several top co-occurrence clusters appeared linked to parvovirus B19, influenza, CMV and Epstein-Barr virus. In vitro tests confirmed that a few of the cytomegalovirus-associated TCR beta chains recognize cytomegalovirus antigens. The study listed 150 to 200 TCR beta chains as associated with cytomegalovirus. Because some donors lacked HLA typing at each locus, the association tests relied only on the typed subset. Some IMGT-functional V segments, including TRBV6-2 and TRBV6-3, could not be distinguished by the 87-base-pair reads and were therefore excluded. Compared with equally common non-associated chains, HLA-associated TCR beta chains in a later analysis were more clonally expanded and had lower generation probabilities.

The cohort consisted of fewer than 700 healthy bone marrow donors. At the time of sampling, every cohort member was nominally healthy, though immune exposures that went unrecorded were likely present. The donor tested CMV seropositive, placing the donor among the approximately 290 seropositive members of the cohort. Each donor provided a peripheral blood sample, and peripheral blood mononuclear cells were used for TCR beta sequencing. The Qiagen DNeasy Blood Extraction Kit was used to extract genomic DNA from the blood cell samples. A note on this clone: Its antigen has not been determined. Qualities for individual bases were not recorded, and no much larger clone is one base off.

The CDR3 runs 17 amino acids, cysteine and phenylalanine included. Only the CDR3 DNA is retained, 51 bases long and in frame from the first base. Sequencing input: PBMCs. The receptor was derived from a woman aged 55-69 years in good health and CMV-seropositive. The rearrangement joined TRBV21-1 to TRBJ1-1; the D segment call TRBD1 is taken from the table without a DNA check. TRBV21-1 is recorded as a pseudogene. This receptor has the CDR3 CASSKSYKWDRLAEAFF. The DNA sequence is TGTGCCAGCAGCAAAAGCTATAAATGGGACAGGCTGGCTGAAGCTTTCTTT.